Below, 6 T cell receptor beta chains from the same sample are listed, as sequenced in a study of CD8 T cells in ankylosing spondylitis. TCRdb recomputed calls from the 5' RACE reads with MiXCR, one row per CDR3 protein. This sample has about 160,000 distinct CDR3 sequences, with around 19% found just once. Sample: blood, either unsorted or a sorted T cell fraction (not recorded which). These receptors originate from a male donor with ankylosing spondylitis or in good health (not recorded which).

Concerning this clonotype itself: A much larger clone differs from this one at a single base, so this may be a read error. V is TRBV5-1 and J is TRBJ2-1, with D possibly matching TRBD1 (6 bases). The V gene lost 2 bases and the J gene lost 6 bases, with 15 bases spanning the gap. CDR3 length equals 15 residues. Germline V gives CDR1 SGHRS, CDR2 YFSETQ. For the CDR3, the DNA is TGCGCCAGCAGCTTAAGGACAGAGGACGGCAATGAGCAGTTCTTC. Translated, it gives CASSLRTEDGNEQFF.

J is TRBJ2-5 and V is TRBV28; D tentatively reads TRBD1 or TRBD2 (5 bases each). The CDR3 totals 12 residues. V lost 6 bases, J lost 7 bases, and 12 bases lay in between. The germline V gene encodes CDR1 MDHEN and CDR2 SYDVKM. The CDR3 DNA sequence: TGTGCCAGCAGGATGGGACCCGCGACCCAGTACTTC. Protein: CASRMGPATQYF. The full variable domain, completed using reference TRBV28 and TRBJ2-5, is DVKVTQSSRYLVKRTGEKVFLECVQDMDHENMFWYRQDPGLGLRLIYFSYDVKMKEKGDIPEGYSVSREKKERFSLILESASTNQTSMYLCASRMGPATQYFGPGTRLLVL.

The rearrangement links TRBV28 to TRBJ2-7; 8 nucleotides line up with TRBD1. After removal of 6 bases from V and 6 bases from J, the junction contained 13 bases not matched to a gene. The V gene's germline CDR1 is MDHEN and CDR2 SYDVKM. The CDR3 is 15 amino acids. CDR3 DNA: TGTGCCAGCAGAGTTCCCGGGACAGGACGCTTCGAGCAGTACTTC. The encoded protein is CASRVPGTGRFEQYF.

A remark on this clonotype: A much larger clonotype is one base distant, so this may be a read error. The rearrangement uses TRBV5-1 and TRBJ2-1; D call uncertain. The CDR3 is 12 amino acids. Germline V gene lookup returns CDR1 SGHRS and CDR2 YFSETQ. The CDR3 sequence: CAISLEDNEQFF. As DNA, the CDR3 is TGCGCCATCAGCTTGGAAGACAATGAGCAGTTCTTC.

This clonotype came up many times. The chain couples TRBV13 to TRBJ2-7, with D perhaps assigned TRBD1 or TRBD2 (5 bases each). The V and J ends lost 2 bases and 7 bases respectively, with 12 bases between them. The CDR3 loop spans 13 amino acids. Germline CDR1 reads PRHDT; CDR2 reads FYEKMQ (reference sequence). The CDR3 reads CASSLKGPREQYF. CDR3 sequence (DNA): TGTGCCAGCAGCTTAAAGGGACCTAGGGAGCAGTACTTC.

This clonotype was observed at least ten times. The chain is built from TRBV4-1 and TRBJ2-7; a possible D gene is TRBD1 (5 bases). CDR1 and CDR2 (germline): MGHRA, YSYEKL. CDR3 length: 16 residues. Trimming pared 6 bases from V and 2 bases from J, leaving 20 bases between. The CDR3 sequence is CASRPDISSYTYEQYF. In DNA form, the CDR3 reads TGCGCCAGCAGACCGGACATCTCCTCCTATACCTACGAGCAGTACTTC.